This T cell receptor beta chain was sequenced for a study of shared clonotypes between healthy human individuals. The CDR3 contains 14 residues. Germline V CDR1 and CDR2: SGHRS, YFSETQ. The V gene end was trimmed by 4 bases and the J gene end by 4 bases; junction bases not matched to a gene: 3. Healthy HIV-negative adults with no recent acute infections or vaccinations were recruited as donors. The run depth of the assay was deep. Generated by immunoSEQ multiplex PCR, the TCRdb table keeps only in-frame clones and is missing some. The sample has some 2 million clones; 85% to 95% are singletons. General study points: A reduction in generation probabilities was seen for non-shared clonotypes relative to those shared by all four donors.

As for this clone: Its antigen is currently unknown.

The sequenced material came from naive CD4+ T cells sorted from blood. Subset specified: CD45RA+ positively selected. This chain uses TRBV5-1 with TRBJ2-3, with 10 bases fitting TRBD2. The source is a man between 18 and 29 years old in good health. CDR3 sequence reads: CASSPGTSADTQYF. In DNA, the CDR3 is TGCGCCAGCAGCCCTGGGACTAGCGCAGATACGCAGTATTTT.